This TCR beta chain was sequenced during a study of Ad26.COV2.S vaccination and SARS-CoV-2 variants. The study, taken as a whole, reports: Substantial breadth was reported for post-vaccination spike-specific CD8+ and CD4+ T cells.

As for treatment: about 20 received Ad26.COV2.S at low or high dose, single or two shots; several received placebo; per-sample allocation not given. The study sampled participants on day 63 after the first vaccine or placebo injection. An Ad26 vector carrying the Wuhan-strain SARS-CoV-2 spike served as the vaccine. About this clone: What it binds is unknown.

Assay used: immunoSEQ multiplex PCR; TCRdb lists only in-frame clones, some missing. The data contain about 350,000 clones, 65% to 90% of them seen just once; the ten biggest clones take up approximately 11%. This specimen was peripheral blood, taken in a trial of Ad26.COV2.S vaccine versus placebo. This TCR derives from a person aged 18-60 years who received the Ad26.COV2.S COVID-19 vaccine or a placebo.

The CDR3 region has the DNA TGCAGTGCTAGTGGGGCCAGCACCTACGAGCAGTACTTC. It codes for CSASGASTYEQYF. The chain links TRBV20-1 to TRBJ2-7; D is possibly TRBD1 (5 bases). The CDR3 runs 13 residues. The germline V gene encodes CDR1 DFQATT and CDR2 SNEGSKA (reference sequence). Trimming pared 3 bases from V and 2 bases from J, leaving 11 bases between.